This paragraph covers one T cell receptor beta chain sequence. Its antigen specificity is not known. Mismatch with germline at one junction end may stem from a read error. This entry is derived from a study of blood T cell repertoires in COVID-19 (dated by TCRdb to about 2020). For the wider study: Samples from collaborators originated in the United States, Italy and Spain and spanned both the acute and convalescent phases of COVID-19. The material from the prospective study consisted of cDNA or gDNA derived from T cells, B-cell-depleted T cells, or PBMCs. Subjects who had been exposed to COVID-19, were actively infected with it, or had recovered from it provided the deeply sampled blood TCRbeta repertoires that made up the dataset. The repertoires were released in a freely available public database meant as a resource for research on the immune response to SARS-CoV-2. The samples were drawn from two sources: the first 160 participants of the ongoing ImmuneRACE study, and over 950 subjects contributed by 6 global collaborators. Nearly every sample came with metadata listing a de-identified subject ID, COVID-19 status, age in years and sex. Where available, HLA class I and class II types were taken from metadata supplied by the sample provider and were not determined by assay-based typing. General study outcomes and caveats: The quantity of clinical and demographic metadata differed by source and by participant and was supplied without curation.

One collaborating source in Seattle enrolled patients while the patients were actively infected and followed the patients over time throughout the course of disease. Collaborating institutions collected whole blood in K2EDTA tubes following their own protocols. For TCRbeta analysis, collaborators shipped samples as frozen whole blood, isolated PBMCs, or DNA extracted from either of those sample types. TCRbeta CDR3 regions were amplified from genomic DNA by means of the immunoSEQ Assay, a bias-controlled multiplex PCR. The authors processed their data as follows. Nucleated cell counts per sample were estimated from amplification of reference gene primers within the assay. To quantify the absolute abundance of each unique TCRbeta CDR3 rearrangement, sequence reads were collapsed and filtered. For each sample, productive Simpson clonality was calculated by taking the square root of Simpson's diversity index across productive rearrangements. Not all clones reach the TCRdb copy of this immuneACCESS table, which keeps in-frame sequences only. Checked studies attribute under half of the gap to unresolved V genes and leave the rest unexplained. V and J calls and clone size are copied from that table; D and trimming were computed from the DNA. The sample includes 150,000 or so clones, with approximately 92% observed a single time. 10% to 15% of the sample rests with the top ten.

CDR1 MNHNY and CDR2 SVGAGI were looked up in the germline V gene (reference sequence). The CDR3 numbers 11 residues from cysteine through phenylalanine. Only the CDR3 portion is preserved as DNA: 33 bases, with reading frame beginning at the first base. Recombination connected TRBV6-6 to TRBJ2-1, and 7 junctional nucleotides match TRBD2. Sequences were obtained from peripheral blood. The source of this sequence is a man between 18 and 35 years old with COVID-19, enrolled during active disease. The CDR3 amino acid sequence is: CASSYSRELFF. Here is the DNA: TGTGCCAGCAGTTACTCGCGGGAGCTGTTCTTC.